These 19 T cell receptor beta chains were all obtained from the same sample, sequenced in a study of vaccination and CD4 T cells after COVID-19 (dated by TCRdb to 2021 to 2024). Their cognate antigens are unknown. This specimen's treatment or condition label, interpreted: approximately 9-day PBMC culture with coronavirus spike peptide pools or control peptides (ViraFEST assay). Libraries came from PCR. This sample was sequenced with an Illumina iSeq 100. DNA from cultured CD4+ T cells was subjected to TCR sequencing with the Oncomine TCR Beta short-read assay at the Johns Hopkins FTIC core. TCRdb cleaned the public reads at Q25 with fastp, built clones with MiXCR and kept in-frame beta chains. Identical CDR3 protein sequences are pooled into one entry, listed with their most common genes and DNA. The sample table contains under 25,000 distinct CDR3 sequences; only one count was recorded for approximately 27% of them. Of the sample, about 11% is held by the ten largest clones.

The sample taken for sequencing was cultured CD4+ T cells from blood. Source of these receptors: a human donor with COVID-19.

CDR3 residues: CASSSPGRTYGYTF. DNA of the CDR3: TGTGCCAGCAGTTCACCGGGACGGACCTATGGCTACACCTTC. The chain uses TRBV6-5 and TRBJ1-2, with D possibly matching TRBD1 (5 bases). From germline, CDR1 is MNHEY and CDR2 SVGAGI. The CDR3 spans 14 residues. V lost 4 bases and J lost 4, with 13 bases in between.

V is TRBV27 and J is TRBJ2-7; D may be TRBD1 (6 bases). There are 13 residues in the CDR3. Looked up from germline, CDR1 is MNHEY and CDR2 is SMNVEV (reference sequence). Trimming removed 6 bases from V and 3 bases from J, with 12 bases in between. The CDR3 sequence: CASRGDTNYEQYF. CDR3 DNA: TGTGCCAGCAGGGGGGACACCAACTACGAGCAGTACTTC.

Concerning this clonotype: A junction end diverges from the germline sequence, so it may reflect a read error. CDR3 in DNA: TGTGCCAGCAGGAGCACAGGATTTAGGGGCTACATCTTC. Amino acid sequence: CASRSTGFRGYIF. The chain is built from TRBV12-3 or TRBV12-4 and TRBJ1-2; D is possibly TRBD1 (5 bases). This CDR3 is built from 13 residues.

The rearrangement uses TRBV2 and TRBJ1-5; 9 bases align to TRBD1. There are 15 residues in the CDR3. The V and J ends lost 5 bases and 6 bases, in that order; junction bases with no gene match: 8. In germline, CDR1 is SNHLY, CDR2 FYNNEI. The CDR3, as DNA: TGTGCCAGCAGTACCCGGACAGGGGTAGCTCAGCCCCAGCATTTT. Encoded protein: CASSTRTGVAQPQHF. Full variable domain (rest looked up from reference TRBV2 and TRBJ1-5): EPEVTQTPSHQVTQMGQEVILRCVPISNHLYFYWYRQILGQKVEFLVSFYNNEISEKSEIFDDQFSVERPDGSNFTLKIRSTKLEDSAMYFCASSTRTGVAQPQHFGDGTRLSIL.

Relative to its sample, this clonotype is medium-sized. The gene calls are TRBV6-1 and TRBJ1-2; 10 bases line up with TRBD1. The CDR3 spans 16 residues. Germline V gives CDR1 MNHNS, CDR2 SASEGT. The ends lost 5 bases at V and 3 bases at J; junction bases unmatched: 9. In DNA, the CDR3 is TGTGCCAGCAGTCCGGCCGGGACAGGGGACGACTATGGCTACACCTTC. It specifies CASSPAGTGDDYGYTF.

This clonotype was found a few times. The chain couples TRBV7-2 to TRBJ2-7, with D perhaps matching TRBD1 (5 bases). The germline V and J ends were trimmed by 6 bases and 5 bases, with 17 bases remaining between them. CDR3 length: 14 residues. Germline-derived CDR1 and CDR2 are SGHTA and FQGNSA. CDR3 sequence (DNA): TGTGCCAGCAGATCGGTTGGGCAGGGCCACGAGCAGTACTTC. It specifies CASRSVGQGHEQYF. Full variable domain (rest looked up from reference TRBV7-2 and TRBJ2-7): GAGVSQSPSNKVTEKGKDVELRCDPISGHTALYWYRQSLGQGLEFLIYFQGNSAPDKSGLPSDRFSAERTGGSVSTLTIQRTQQEDSAVYLCASRSVGQGHEQYFGPGTRLTVT.

The rearrangement links TRBV11-2 to TRBJ2-3; D is perhaps TRBD2 (6 bases). The CDR3 contains 15 residues. The V gene lost 1 base and the J gene lost 0 bases, with 8 bases spanning the gap. CDR1 SGHAT and CDR2 FQNNGV come from the germline V gene. This CDR3 is CASSLVGGSTDTQYF. The CDR3 DNA follows: TGTGCCAGCAGCTTAGTTGGGGGGAGCACAGATACGCAGTATTTT.

This clonotype was counted a few times. The rearrangement uses TRBV30 and TRBJ2-3, with 13 nucleotides matching TRBD2. V gave up 2 bases and J gave up 2 bases; unmatched junction bases: 7. The germline V gene encodes CDR1 GTSNPN and CDR2 SVGIG (reference sequence). The CDR3 has 17 residues. This CDR3 is CAWSYTGTSGVTDTQYF. CDR3 DNA sequence: TGTGCCTGGAGTTACACCGGGACTAGCGGGGTCACAGATACGCAGTATTTT.

The chain recombines TRBV18 with TRBJ1-1, with a weak D call TRBD1 (6 bases). This CDR3 region has 11 residues. The germline V gene has CDR1 KGHSH and CDR2 LQKENI. Trimming pared 3 bases from V and 8 bases from J, leaving 7 bases between. The chain's CDR3 is CASSPDREAFF. The DNA for the CDR3 is TGTGCCAGCTCACCTGACAGGGAAGCTTTCTTT.

DNA of the CDR3: TGTGCCAGCACTCCCGGCGGGACGTATTACAATGAGCAGTTCTTC. It is translated as CASTPGGTYYNEQFF. The V and J genes are TRBV9 and TRBJ2-1; maybe TRBD2 (6 bases). This CDR3 comprises 15 residues. The germline V and J ends were trimmed by 6 bases and 4 bases, with 17 bases remaining between them. Germline-derived CDR1 and CDR2 are SGDLS and YYNGEE.

CDR3 in DNA: TGTGCCAGCAGCCTGGATGGGGGGTTCTACGGCTACACCTTC. This translates into CASSLDGGFYGYTF. V is TRBV5-4 and J is TRBJ1-2; D perhaps matches TRBD1 (5 bases). The CDR3 extends over 14 amino acids. V lost 4 bases, J lost 8 bases, and 18 bases lay in between. CDR1 and CDR2 from the germline V gene are SGHNT and YYREEE (reference sequence).

In this sample, this clonotype turned up a few times. V is TRBV7-6 and J is TRBJ1-1, with unresolved D. From germline, CDR1 is SGHVS and CDR2 FNYEAQ. Trimming pared 2 bases from V and 1 base from J, leaving 5 bases between. This CDR3 has 13 residues. The CDR3: CASSLRRNTEAFF. As DNA, the CDR3 is TGTGCCAGCAGCTTACGAAGGAACACTGAAGCTTTCTTT.

This clonotype is labeled medium-sized (0.01 to 0.1%). CDR3: CASSLVEASGATDTQYF. CDR3 nucleotide sequence: TGTGCCAGCAGCTTAGTCGAGGCTAGCGGCGCCACAGATACGCAGTATTTT. The rearrangement links TRBV7-9 to TRBJ2-3; 7 nucleotides agree with TRBD2. This CDR3 spans 17 amino acids. CDR1 and CDR2 from the germline V gene are SEHNR and FQNEAQ (reference sequence). Trimming took 1 base from V and 2 from J; bases not matched to a gene: 9.

CDR3 loop: CSARTGRAGELFF. For the CDR3, the DNA is TGCAGTGCTCGGACAGGGAGGGCCGGGGAGCTGTTTTTT. The gene calls are TRBV20-1 and TRBJ2-2; the D gene is possibly TRBD1 (8 bases). This CDR3 contains 13 residues. Germline assignment: CDR1 DFQATT and CDR2 SNEGSKA (reference sequence). V was cut by 5 bases and J by 6 bases, with 13 bases left in between.

Only a few counts were recorded for this clonotype. The chain carries TRBV2 and TRBJ1-1; D unresolved. CDR3 length equals 14 residues. The germline V gene encodes CDR1 SNHLY and CDR2 FYNNEI. The germline V and J ends were trimmed by 6 bases and 3 bases, with 14 bases remaining between them. CDR3 bases: TGTGCCAGCAGATCTTTACGCTCGGACACTGAAGCTTTCTTT. The encoded protein is CASRSLRSDTEAFF.

Only one count was recorded for this clonotype. This chain links TRBV19 with TRBJ1-1, with 9 positions matching TRBD1. The germline gives CDR1 LNHDA, CDR2 SQIVND (reference sequence). CDR3 length equals 15 residues. Trimming at V came to 6 bases and at J to 1 base, leaving 6 bases not matched to a gene. CDR3 protein: CASSGTGRANTEAFF. CDR3 in DNA: TGTGCCAGTAGCGGGACAGGGAGGGCGAACACTGAAGCTTTCTTT.

The chain combines TRBV7-2 with TRBJ1-4; no reliable D call. V gave up 1 base and J gave up 7 bases, with 7 bases separating them. CDR1 is SGHTA and CDR2 is FQGNSA in the germline V gene. This CDR3 is 13 amino acids long. The CDR3 DNA follows: TGTGCCAGCAGCTTAGTGGCAGCTGAAAAACTGTTTTTT. Translation: CASSLVAAEKLFF.

The V call is TRBV7-3, the J call TRBJ2-5, with TRBD2 matching 8 bases. The CDR3 totals 14 residues. Looked up from germline, CDR1 is SGHTA and CDR2 is FQGTGA. The trim removed 5 bases at V and 1 base at J, leaving 3 bases unmatched. Written as DNA, the CDR3 is TGTGCCAGCAGCCGGGGGGGACCCCAAGAGACCCAGTACTTC. As protein: CASSRGGPQETQYF.

This clonotype turned up a few times. The chain couples TRBV12-3 or TRBV12-4 to TRBJ1-5; 10 bases match TRBD1. The CDR3 extends over 14 amino acids. V gave up 6 bases and J gave up 7 bases; unmatched junction bases: 6. The CDR3 DNA reads TGTGCCAGCAGCATGGGACAGGGGAGGCAGCCCCAGCATTTT. Its translation is CASSMGQGRQPQHF.